This T cell receptor (beta chain) was captured in a study of T cells after yellow fever vaccination. Background on the study: The fractions with low cell numbers were processed using SMART-Seq v4 Ultra Low Input.

Deletions cut 2 bases from V and 0 bases from J, with 15 bases between. Germline V gives CDR1 DFQATT, CDR2 SNEGSKA (reference sequence). The CDR3 extends over 16 amino acids. MiXCR, applied by TCRdb to the 5' RACE reads, yields one record per CDR3 protein. The sample has about 300,000 distinct CDR3 sequences; around 4.1% are singletons. This clonotype showed up many times. The TCR sequence derives from a man aged 18 to 29 who received the YFV17D yellow fever vaccine. The material was PBMCs, obtained 5 days after the yellow fever booster vaccination. The V call is TRBV20-1, the J call TRBJ2-3; a weak D match, TRBD1 (7 bases). CDR3: CSARPQGGLSTDTQYF. In DNA form, the CDR3 reads TGCAGTGCTAGACCCCAGGGGGGCCTTAGCACAGATACGCAGTATTTT.